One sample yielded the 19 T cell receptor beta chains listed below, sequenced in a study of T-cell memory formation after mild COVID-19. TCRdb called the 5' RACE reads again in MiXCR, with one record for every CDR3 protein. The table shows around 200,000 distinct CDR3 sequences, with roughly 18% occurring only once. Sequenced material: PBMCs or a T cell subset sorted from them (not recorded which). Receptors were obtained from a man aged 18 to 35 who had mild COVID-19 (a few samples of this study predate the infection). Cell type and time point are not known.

CDR3 region: CASGSGGPAYEQYF. CDR3 DNA: TGCGCCAGCGGGAGCGGAGGGCCCGCCTACGAGCAGTACTTC. The rearrangement links TRBV5-1 to TRBJ2-7, with D perhaps TRBD2 (6 bases). Trimming pared 7 bases from V and 2 bases from J, leaving 16 bases between. This CDR3 has 14 amino acids. The germline V gene encodes CDR1 SGHRS and CDR2 YFSETQ.

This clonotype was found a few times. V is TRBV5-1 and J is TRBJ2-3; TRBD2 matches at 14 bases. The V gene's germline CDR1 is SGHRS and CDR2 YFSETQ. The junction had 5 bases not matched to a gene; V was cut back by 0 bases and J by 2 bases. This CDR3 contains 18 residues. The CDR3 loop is CASSLGGLAGGATDTQYF. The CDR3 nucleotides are TGCGCCAGCAGCTTGGGAGGACTAGCGGGGGGAGCCACAGATACGCAGTATTTT.

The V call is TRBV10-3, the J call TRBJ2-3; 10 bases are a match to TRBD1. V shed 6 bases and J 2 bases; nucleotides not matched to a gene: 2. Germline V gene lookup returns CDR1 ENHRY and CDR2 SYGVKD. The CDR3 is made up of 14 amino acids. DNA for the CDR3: TGTGCCATCAGGGGACAGGGGACCACAGATACGCAGTATTTT. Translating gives CAIRGQGTTDTQYF.

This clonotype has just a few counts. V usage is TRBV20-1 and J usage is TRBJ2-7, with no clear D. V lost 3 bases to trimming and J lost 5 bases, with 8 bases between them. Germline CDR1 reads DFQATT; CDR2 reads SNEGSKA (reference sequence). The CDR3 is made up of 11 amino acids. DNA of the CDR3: TGCAGTGCTAGTATGGCGAACGAGCAGTACGTC. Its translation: CSASMANEQYV.

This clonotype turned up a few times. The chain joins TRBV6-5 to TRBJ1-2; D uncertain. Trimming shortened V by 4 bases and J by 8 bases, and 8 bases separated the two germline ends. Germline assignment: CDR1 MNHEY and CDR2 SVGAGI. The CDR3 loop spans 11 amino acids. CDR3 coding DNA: TGTGCCAGCAGTTCCCGAGTGGGCTACACCTTC. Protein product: CASSSRVGYTF.

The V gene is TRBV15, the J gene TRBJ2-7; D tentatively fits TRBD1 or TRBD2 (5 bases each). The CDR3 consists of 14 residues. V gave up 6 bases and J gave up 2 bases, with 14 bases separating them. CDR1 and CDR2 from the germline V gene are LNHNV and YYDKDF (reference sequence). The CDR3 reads CATSISRDPYEQYV. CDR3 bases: TGTGCCACCAGTATTTCCAGGGACCCCTACGAGCAGTACGTC.

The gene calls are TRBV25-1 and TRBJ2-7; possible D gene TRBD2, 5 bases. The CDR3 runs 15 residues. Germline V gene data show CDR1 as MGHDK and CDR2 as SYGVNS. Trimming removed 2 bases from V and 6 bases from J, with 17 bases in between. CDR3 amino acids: CASSEAGGPTREQYF. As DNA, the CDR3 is TGTGCCAGCAGTGAAGCCGGCGGGCCCACGCGCGAGCAGTACTTC.

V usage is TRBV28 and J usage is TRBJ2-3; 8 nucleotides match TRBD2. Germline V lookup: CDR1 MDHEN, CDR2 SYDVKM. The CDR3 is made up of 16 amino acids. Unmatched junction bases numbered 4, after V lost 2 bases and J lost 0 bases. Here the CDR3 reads CASSLASGQSTDTQYF. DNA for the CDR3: TGTGCCAGCAGTTTAGCTAGCGGGCAGAGCACAGATACGCAGTATTTT.

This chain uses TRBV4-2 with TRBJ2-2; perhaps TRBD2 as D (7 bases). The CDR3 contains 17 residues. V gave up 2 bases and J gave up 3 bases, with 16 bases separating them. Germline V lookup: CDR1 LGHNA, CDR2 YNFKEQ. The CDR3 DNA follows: TGTGCCAGCAGCCAAACCGTGGGGGGGCCGGACACCGGGGAGCTGTTTTTT. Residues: CASSQTVGGPDTGELFF.

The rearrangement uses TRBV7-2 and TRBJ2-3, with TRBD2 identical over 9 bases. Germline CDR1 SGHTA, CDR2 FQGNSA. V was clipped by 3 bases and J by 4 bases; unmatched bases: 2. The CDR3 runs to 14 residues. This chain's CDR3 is CASSFGGGADTQYF. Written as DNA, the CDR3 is TGTGCCAGCAGCTTCGGCGGGGGGGCAGATACGCAGTATTTT.

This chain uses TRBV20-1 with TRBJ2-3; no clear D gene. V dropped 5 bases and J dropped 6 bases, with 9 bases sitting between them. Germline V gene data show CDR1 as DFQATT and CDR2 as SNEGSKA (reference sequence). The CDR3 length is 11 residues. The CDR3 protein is CSAERSDTQYF. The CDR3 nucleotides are TGCAGTGCTGAACGGAGCGATACGCAGTATTTT.

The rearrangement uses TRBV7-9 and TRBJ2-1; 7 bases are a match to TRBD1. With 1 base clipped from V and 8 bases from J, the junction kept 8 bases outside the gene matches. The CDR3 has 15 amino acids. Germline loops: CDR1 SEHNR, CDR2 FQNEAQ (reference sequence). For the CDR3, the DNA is TGTGCCAGCAGCTTAGACAGGGGAAATCCGGATGAGCAGTTCTTC. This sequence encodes CASSLDRGNPDEQFF. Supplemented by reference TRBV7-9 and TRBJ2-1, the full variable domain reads DTGVSQNPRHKITKRGQNVTFRCDPISEHNRLYWYRQTLGQGPEFLTYFQNEAQLEKSRLLSDRFSAERPKGSFSTLEIQRTEQGDSAMYLCASSLDRGNPDEQFFGPGTRLTVL.

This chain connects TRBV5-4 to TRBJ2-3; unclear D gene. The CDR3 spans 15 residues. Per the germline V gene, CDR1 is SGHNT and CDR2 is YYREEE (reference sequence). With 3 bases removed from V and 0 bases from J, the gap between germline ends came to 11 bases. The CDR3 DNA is TGTGCCAGCAGCTATATCTATCCTAGCACAGATACGCAGTATTTT. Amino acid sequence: CASSYIYPSTDTQYF.

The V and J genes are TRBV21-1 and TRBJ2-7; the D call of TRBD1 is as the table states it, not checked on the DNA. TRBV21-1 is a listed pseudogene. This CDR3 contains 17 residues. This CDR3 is CASSRRPTEGGSYEQYF. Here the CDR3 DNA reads TGTGCCAGCAGCCGTCGCCCAACGGAGGGGGGCTCCTACGAGCAGTACTTC.

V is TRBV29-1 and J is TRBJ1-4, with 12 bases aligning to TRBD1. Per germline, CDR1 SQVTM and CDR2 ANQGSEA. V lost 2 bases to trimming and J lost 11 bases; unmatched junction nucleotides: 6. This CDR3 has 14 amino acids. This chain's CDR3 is CSVEYGTGGGKLFF. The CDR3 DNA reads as TGCAGCGTTGAATATGGGACAGGGGGCGGCAAACTGTTTTTT. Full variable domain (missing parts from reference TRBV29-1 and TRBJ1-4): SAVISQKPSRDICQRGTSLTIQCQVDSQVTMMFWYRQQPGQSLTLIATANQGSEATYESGFVIDKFPISRPNLTFSTLTVSNMSPEDSSIYLCSVEYGTGGGKLFFGSGTQLSVL.

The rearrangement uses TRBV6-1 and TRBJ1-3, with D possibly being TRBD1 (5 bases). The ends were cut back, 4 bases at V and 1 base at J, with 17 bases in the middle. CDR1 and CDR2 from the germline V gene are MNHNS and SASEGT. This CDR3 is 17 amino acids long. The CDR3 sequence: CASSVVSGWESGNTIYF. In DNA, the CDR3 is TGTGCCAGCAGTGTCGTCTCAGGGTGGGAGTCTGGAAACACCATATATTTT.

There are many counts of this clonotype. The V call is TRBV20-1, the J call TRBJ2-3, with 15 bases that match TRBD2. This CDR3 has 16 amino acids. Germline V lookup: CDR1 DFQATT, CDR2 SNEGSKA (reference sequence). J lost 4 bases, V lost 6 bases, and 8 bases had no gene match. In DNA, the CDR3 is TGCAGTGCCAGCGGACTAGCGGGGGGGCAGGCAGATACGCAGTATTTT. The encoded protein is CSASGLAGGQADTQYF.

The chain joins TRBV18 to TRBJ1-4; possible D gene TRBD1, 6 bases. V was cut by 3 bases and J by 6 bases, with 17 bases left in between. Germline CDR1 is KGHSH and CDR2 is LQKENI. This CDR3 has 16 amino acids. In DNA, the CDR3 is TGTGCCAGCTCACCCCTGGGGCAGGGGCGCGATGAAAAACTGTTTTTT. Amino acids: CASSPLGQGRDEKLFF.

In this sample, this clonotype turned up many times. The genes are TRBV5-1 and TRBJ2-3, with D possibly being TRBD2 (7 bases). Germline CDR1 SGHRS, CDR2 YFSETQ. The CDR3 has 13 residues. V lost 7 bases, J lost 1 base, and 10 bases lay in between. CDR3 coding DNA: TGCGCCAGCGGGGGGGGCGGCACAGATACGCAGTATTTT. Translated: CASGGGGTDTQYF.